Each of the 23 T cell receptor beta chains below was sequenced from the same sample in a study of synovial regulatory T cells in juvenile arthritis. Assay: immunoSEQ multiplex PCR; the TCRdb copy retains only in-frame clones and omits some. This sample's table reports 6,000 or so clones. Input material: Treg cells from blood. Regarding subset: remaining (HLA-DR-negative) circulating blood Treg cells. The receptor set was obtained from a donor between 2 and 29 years old with juvenile idiopathic arthritis.

The chain is built from TRBV28 and TRBJ1-2; TCRdb gives TRBD1 as the D gene, but with no DNA this cannot be confirmed. This CDR3 is 15 amino acids long. No DNA was logged. Germline V gives CDR1 MDHEN, CDR2 SYDVKM. CDR3 amino acids: CASSLATGDNYGYTF.

The gene calls are TRBV27 and TRBJ2-1; the D call of TRBD2 rests on TCRdb alone, since no DNA is present to check it. This CDR3 comprises 15 residues. The protein alone is recorded here. The germline CDR1 and CDR2 sequences are MNHEY and SMNVEV (reference sequence). This chain's CDR3 is CASSAQGLAANEQFF.

The J gene is TRBJ1-5, the V gene TRBV15; the D call of TRBD1 rests on TCRdb alone, since no DNA is present to check it. The CDR3 has 17 residues. Nucleotide data are not available. The V gene's germline CDR1 is LNHNV and CDR2 YYDKDF (reference sequence). CDR3 residues: CATSRVRDRVANQPQHF.

This CDR3 reads CASSFGTLDLGNYGYTF. This sequence joins TRBV5-6 and TRBJ1-2. The V gene's germline CDR1 is SGHDT and CDR2 YYEEEE. The CDR3 is 17 residues long. No DNA is given.

The chain uses TRBV7-7 and TRBJ1-4; TCRdb gives TRBD1 as the D gene, but with no DNA this cannot be confirmed. Germline CDR1 reads SSHAT; CDR2 reads FNYEAQ (reference sequence). The CDR3 is 14 residues long. This entry has no DNA. The CDR3: CASSPDRYSEKLFF.

The chain employs TRBV6-6 and TRBJ1-4. Germline lookup yields CDR1 MNHNY and CDR2 SVGAGI (reference sequence). The length of the CDR3 is 14 residues. Nucleotide data are not available. The CDR3 protein is CASSSSQGREKLFF.

The J gene is TRBJ2-7, the V gene TRBV2. Looked up from germline, CDR1 is SNHLY and CDR2 is FYNNEI. The CDR3 is 15 residues long. A DNA sequence was not provided. The CDR3 region is CASLRRDKISYEQYF.

CDR3 residues: CASSLEGAGQAFF. V gene TRBV5-1 combines with J gene TRBJ1-1. This CDR3 comprises 13 residues. No DNA is recorded. Germline CDR1 SGHRS, CDR2 YFSETQ.

V usage is TRBV7-2 and J usage is TRBJ1-1. CDR3 size: 13 residues. The nucleotide record is missing. The germline gives CDR1 SGHTA, CDR2 FQGNSA. CDR3 loop: CASSLRQTREAFF.

J is TRBJ2-3 and V is TRBV7-2; the D gene TCRdb calls, TRBD1, cannot be checked with no DNA. The CDR3 contains 14 residues. Only the protein sequence is given. Germline CDR1 is SGHTA and CDR2 is FQGNSA. The CDR3 loop is CASSLVQRTDTQYF.

The rearrangement links TRBV4-3 to TRBJ2-2; TCRdb designates TRBD2, a call that cannot be tested without DNA. The V gene's germline CDR1 is LGHNA and CDR2 YSLEER. The CDR3 runs to 14 residues. Only the protein is on record. CDR3 amino acids: CASSQDAGTGELFF.

The CDR3 spells CASSLIRNQPQHF. The chain joins TRBV27 to TRBJ1-5. This CDR3 contains 13 residues. The record lacks a DNA sequence. Germline V gene lookup returns CDR1 MNHEY and CDR2 SMNVEV (reference sequence).

J is TRBJ2-3 and V is TRBV11-3; absent DNA, TCRdb's TRBD1 call cannot be checked. The CDR3 totals 13 residues. No DNA was logged. The V gene's germline CDR1 is SGHNT and CDR2 YENEEA. CDR3 region: CASSPQGADTQYF.

The chain employs TRBV6-1 and TRBJ2-2; TCRdb indicates TRBD2, and absent DNA this call remains unverified. Germline V CDR1 and CDR2: MNHNS, SASEGT. This CDR3 has 16 amino acids. DNA is not on record. CDR3 sequence reads: CASSEYAGSNTGELFF.

The CDR3 sequence is CASSQESYGTQGDTEAFF. The chain employs TRBV14 and TRBJ1-1; the TRBD1 assignment by TCRdb is unverifiable without DNA. In germline, CDR1 is SGHDN, CDR2 FVKESK. CDR3 length: 18 amino acids. The entry carries no DNA sequence.

The chain couples TRBV7-2 to TRBJ2-2; the TRBD1 assignment by TCRdb is unverifiable without DNA. This CDR3 contains 15 residues. No DNA was logged. In germline, CDR1 is SGHTA, CDR2 FQGNSA. The CDR3 sequence is CASSWIQGYTGELFF. Based on the CDR3 plus reference TRBV7-2 and TRBJ2-2, the full variable domain is GAGVSQSPSNKVTEKGKDVELRCDPISGHTALYWYRQSLGQGLEFLIYFQGNSAPDKSGLPSDRFSAERTGGSVSTLTIQRTQQEDSAVYLCASSWIQGYTGELFFGEGSRLTVL.

The CDR3 reads CASSILAGSTYEQYF. The rearrangement uses TRBV5-1 and TRBJ2-7; the TCRdb D gene call, TRBD2, has no DNA to confirm it. Germline-derived CDR1 and CDR2 are SGHRS and YFSETQ. The CDR3 extends over 15 amino acids. No DNA sequence was recorded. The full variable domain, its missing parts supplied by reference TRBV5-1 and TRBJ2-7, is KAGVTQTPRYLIKTRGQQVTLSCSPISGHRSVSWYQQTPGQGLQFLFEYFSETQRNKGNFPGRFSGRQFSNSRSEMNVSTLELGDSALYLCASSILAGSTYEQYFGPGTRLTVT.

The V call is TRBV5-4, the J call TRBJ1-2. Germline V lookup: CDR1 SGHNT, CDR2 YYREEE (reference sequence). The CDR3 runs to 18 residues. DNA was not recorded. The CDR3 loop reads CASSRGPQGNSENYGYTF.

Judged by frequency, this clone is medium-sized (0.01 to 0.1%). The rearrangement joins TRBV5-1 to TRBJ2-7; without DNA, the TCRdb call of TRBD2 cannot be checked. The CDR3 length is 14 residues. No DNA appears here. Germline-derived CDR1 and CDR2 are SGHRS and YFSETQ. This CDR3 is CASSRGRLDYEQYF. Full variable domain (rest looked up from reference TRBV5-1 and TRBJ2-7): KAGVTQTPRYLIKTRGQQVTLSCSPISGHRSVSWYQQTPGQGLQFLFEYFSETQRNKGNFPGRFSGRQFSNSRSEMNVSTLELGDSALYLCASSRGRLDYEQYFGPGTRLTVT.

The gene calls are TRBV5-1 and TRBJ1-1. The CDR3 covers 14 residues. No DNA accompanies this entry. CDR1 is SGHRS and CDR2 is YFSETQ in the germline V gene. This CDR3 is CASSGWRKNTEAFF.

The rearrangement uses TRBV7-2 and TRBJ2-7; TCRdb's D call, TRBD2, is unchecked because there is no DNA. Germline CDR1 and CDR2: SGHTA and FQGNSA. The length of the CDR3 is 12 residues. The entry carries no DNA sequence. CDR3 sequence: CASSLSYYEQYF.

This sequence joins TRBV5-1 and TRBJ2-7; lacking DNA, the TRBD1 call made by TCRdb goes unchecked. There are 14 residues in the CDR3. The protein alone is recorded here. Germline-derived CDR1 and CDR2 are SGHRS and YFSETQ. CDR3 protein: CASSLATGSYEQYF.

V usage is TRBV7-1 and J usage is TRBJ2-7; TCRdb lists TRBD1, though no DNA is available to test this call. TRBV7-1 is placed among ORFs of uncertain function. This CDR3 region has 12 residues. The DNA sequence is not available. CDR3 residues: CASSSAFYEQYF.